Listed here are 12 T cell receptor beta chains from one sample, sequenced in a study of T cell responses to AZD1222 COVID-19 vaccine. Using immunoSEQ multiplex PCR, the repertoire was profiled, and TCRdb retains in-frame clones only, with some absent. This sample yields some 130,000 clones, of which 87% are seen a single time; around 1.6% belongs to the top ten. Here the sequenced sample was peripheral blood, taken on day 0 of AZD1222 vaccination. Source of these receptors: an adult in good health.

The rearrangement uses TRBV5-5 and TRBJ1-3, with D maybe TRBD1 (5 bases). The CDR3 has 15 residues. Germline V gene data show CDR1 as SGHKS and CDR2 as YYEKEE (reference sequence). Trimming removed 0 bases at V and 0 bases at J, with 7 bases between. The CDR3 reads CASSLEGVSGNTIYF. The CDR3 DNA reads as TGTGCCAGCAGCTTGGAAGGGGTCTCTGGAAACACCATATATTTT.

V usage is TRBV7-3 and J usage is TRBJ2-1; D call uncertain. The V gene lost 2 bases and the J gene lost 6 bases, with 5 bases spanning the gap. The germline V gene encodes CDR1 SGHTA and CDR2 FQGTGA. The CDR3 totals 12 residues. CDR3 residues: CASSLYGNEQFF. DNA for the CDR3: TGTGCCAGCAGCTTATATGGCAATGAGCAGTTCTTC.

The chain employs TRBV28 and TRBJ1-2; weak D call: TRBD1 (5 bases). This CDR3 region has 12 residues. Trimming took 7 bases from V and 7 from J, leaving 13 bases between them. The V gene's germline CDR1 is MDHEN and CDR2 SYDVKM. As DNA, the CDR3 is TGTGCCAGCACCCCGCCCGGGGGTGGCTACACCTTC. Amino acid sequence: CASTPPGGGYTF.

The chain joins TRBV3-1 (or the pseudogene TRBV3-2) to TRBJ1-1; D gene ambiguous. This CDR3 contains 15 residues. Germline V lookup: CDR1 LGHDT, CDR2 YNNKEL (reference sequence). The germline V and J ends were trimmed by 3 bases and 0 bases, with 11 bases remaining between them. The CDR3 loop is CASSQEGLLNTEAFF. The CDR3 coding sequence is TGTGCCAGCAGCCAGGAAGGGCTTTTGAACACTGAAGCTTTCTTT.

The chain recombines TRBV5-1 with TRBJ1-1; D uncertain. CDR1 is SGHRS, CDR2 YFSETQ, per germline. Trimming pared 0 bases from V and 0 bases from J, leaving 6 bases between. CDR3 length: 14 residues. The CDR3 region is CASSLARMNTEAFF. The CDR3, as DNA: TGCGCCAGCAGCTTGGCACGAATGAACACTGAAGCTTTCTTT.

This clone occurred once. The chain has TRBV7-2 and TRBJ2-7; D might be TRBD1 (6 bases). CDR3 length: 14 residues. V was shortened by 5 bases and J by 2 bases, with 13 bases between the two germline ends. The germline V gene has CDR1 SGHTA and CDR2 FQGNSA. The CDR3 sequence: CASSLSRDTYEQYF. The DNA for the CDR3 is TGTGCCAGCAGCCTATCACGGGACACCTACGAGCAGTACTTC.

The chain is built from TRBV5-1 and TRBJ1-2, with D possibly matching TRBD1 (5 bases). Trimming shortened V by 0 bases and J by 4 bases, and 13 bases separated the two germline ends. This CDR3 spans 15 amino acids. Germline-derived CDR1 and CDR2 are SGHRS and YFSETQ. Here the CDR3 DNA reads TGCGCCAGCAGCTTGGGAGTGGGGCAGTCCTATGGCTACACCTTC. Amino acids: CASSLGVGQSYGYTF.

This clone was recorded once. V usage is TRBV12-3 or TRBV12-4 and J usage is TRBJ2-6; D gene unclear. Trimming stripped 11 bases from V and 1 base from J, with 6 bases between. The CDR3 spans 12 residues. CDR3 DNA sequence: TGTGCCGCGCTGTCTGGGGCCAACGTCCTGACTTTC. Amino acids: CAALSGANVLTF.

The rearrangement links TRBV28 to TRBJ2-6, with 9 bases lining up with TRBD1. The CDR3 is made up of 19 amino acids. J lost 4 bases, V lost 6 bases, and 16 bases had no gene match. Germline V CDR1 and CDR2: MDHEN, SYDVKM. CDR3 in amino acids: CASRERDRVVSAGANVLTF. CDR3 in DNA: TGTGCCAGCAGAGAGAGGGACAGGGTTGTCTCAGCCGGGGCCAACGTCCTGACTTTC.

V usage is TRBV3-1 (or the pseudogene TRBV3-2) and J usage is TRBJ1-1; tentatively, D is TRBD1 (5 bases). The germline gives CDR1 LGHDT, CDR2 YNNKEL (reference sequence). Trimming left V 3 bases short and J 6 bases short, with 8 bases between. The CDR3 runs 12 residues. The CDR3 sequence is CASSHGAAEAFF. CDR3 nucleotides: TGTGCCAGCAGCCATGGGGCCGCTGAAGCTTTCTTT.

The chain recombines TRBV13 with TRBJ1-3; no clear D gene. The CDR3 length is 16 residues. V gave up 5 bases and J gave up 0 bases, with 14 bases separating them. From germline, CDR1 is PRHDT and CDR2 FYEKMQ (reference sequence). This CDR3 is CASSLQGVSSGNTIYF. In DNA, the CDR3 is TGTGCCAGCAGCCTCCAAGGCGTGAGCTCTGGAAACACCATATATTTT.

CDR3 in DNA: TGTGCCAGTACCCCCGGTTCCGGGATCGGAAACACCATATATTTT. Translated, it gives CASTPGSGIGNTIYF. The gene calls are TRBV19 and TRBJ1-3; D remains ambiguous. Germline V gene data show CDR1 as LNHDA and CDR2 as SQIVND (reference sequence). The CDR3 totals 15 residues. Trimming left V 7 bases short and J 4 bases short, with 17 bases between.